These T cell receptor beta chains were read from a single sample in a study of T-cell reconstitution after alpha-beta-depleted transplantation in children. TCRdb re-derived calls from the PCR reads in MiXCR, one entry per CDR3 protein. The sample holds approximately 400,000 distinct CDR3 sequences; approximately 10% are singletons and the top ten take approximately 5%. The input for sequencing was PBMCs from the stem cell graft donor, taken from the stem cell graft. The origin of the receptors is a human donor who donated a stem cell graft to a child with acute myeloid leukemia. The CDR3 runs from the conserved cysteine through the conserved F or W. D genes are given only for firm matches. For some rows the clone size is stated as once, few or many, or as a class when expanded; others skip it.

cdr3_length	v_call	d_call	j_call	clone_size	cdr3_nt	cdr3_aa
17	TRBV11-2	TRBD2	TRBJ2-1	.	TGTGCCAGCAGCTTACGAGCGGGAGGGCCCCTCCACAATGAGCAGTTCTTC	CASSLRAGGPLHNEQFF
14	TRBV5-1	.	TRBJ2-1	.	TGCGCCAGCAGCTTGGGACAGACTAACAATGAGCAGTTCTTC	CASSLGQTNNEQFF
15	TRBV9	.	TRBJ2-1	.	TGTGCCAGCAGCGTAGTCGGGGCCCTCTACAATGAGCAGTTCTTC	CASSVVGALYNEQFF
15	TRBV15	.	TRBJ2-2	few	TGTGCCACCAGCAGAGACTCGGGTCTTACCGGGGAGCTGTTTTTT	CATSRDSGLTGELFF
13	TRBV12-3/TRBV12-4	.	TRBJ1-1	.	TGTGCCAGCACCCTCACAGGGAGGACTGAAGCTTTCTTT	CASTLTGRTEAFF
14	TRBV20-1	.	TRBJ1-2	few	TGCAGTGCTAGAGTCCCGGGATCGAATGATGGCTACACCTTC	CSARVPGSNDGYTF
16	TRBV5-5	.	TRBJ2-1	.	TGTGCCAGCAGCGATCCGGGGTTTTATCCCCCCAATGAGCAGTTCTTC	CASSDPGFYPPNEQFF
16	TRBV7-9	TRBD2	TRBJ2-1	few	TGTGCCAGCAGTTTGACCGGCGGGGGGATCTACAATGAGCAGTTCTTC	CASSLTGGGIYNEQFF
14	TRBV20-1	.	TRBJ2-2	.	TGCAGTGCTAGAGCAGGGGCGGTGGACGGGGAGCTGTTTTTT	CSARAGAVDGELFF
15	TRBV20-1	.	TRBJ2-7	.	TGCAGTGCTAGAGATCCCCTTCGTACAGGGCTCGAGCAGTACTTC	CSARDPLRTGLEQYF
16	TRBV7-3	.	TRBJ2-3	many	TGTGCCAGCAGCTTAATTTCAGGGGGGCATTTAGATACGCAGTATTTT	CASSLISGGHLDTQYF
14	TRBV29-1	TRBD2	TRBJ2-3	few	TGCAGCGTTGAAGGGCTAGCGGGATATGATACGCAGTATTTT	CSVEGLAGYDTQYF
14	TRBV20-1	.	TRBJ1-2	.	TGCAGTGCTCTACCGGGGGGGGGCGATTCTGGCTACACCTTC	CSALPGGGDSGYTF
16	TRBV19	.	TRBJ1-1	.	TGTGCCAGTAGTATAGTAAGAGTTCTAATGAACACTGAAGCTTTCTTT	CASSIVRVLMNTEAFF
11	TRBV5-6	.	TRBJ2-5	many	TGTGCCAGCAGCTTGGAACAGACCCAGTACTTC	CASSLEQTQYF
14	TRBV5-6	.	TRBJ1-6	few	TGTGCCAGCAGCTTAGGGACAAACGATTCACCCCTCCACTTT	CASSLGTNDSPLHF
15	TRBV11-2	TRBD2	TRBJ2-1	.	TGTGCCAGCAGCTTAGGAGCGGGAGGGCCTGATGAGCAGTTCTTC	CASSLGAGGPDEQFF
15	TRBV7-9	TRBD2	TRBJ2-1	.	TGTGCCAGCAGCTGGTCTAGCGGAGTTTACAATGAGCAGTTCTTC	CASSWSSGVYNEQFF
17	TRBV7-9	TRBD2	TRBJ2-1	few	TGTGCCAGCAGCTTACGGTTTCGTAGCGGGATCCGCAATGAGCAGTTCTTC	CASSLRFRSGIRNEQFF
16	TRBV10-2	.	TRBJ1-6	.	TGCGCCAGCAGTGAGTCGGGCGGGATGGGGAATTCACCCCTCCACTTT	CASSESGGMGNSPLHF
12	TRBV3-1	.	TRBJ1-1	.	TGTGCCAGCCGCCAAGGAGAAAGTGGAGCTTTCTTC	CASRQGESGAFF
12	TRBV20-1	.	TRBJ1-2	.	TGCAGTGCTAGTGAGGGTTCGGGGGGCTACACCTTC	CSASEGSGGYTF
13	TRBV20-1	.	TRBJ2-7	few	TGCAGTGCTTTACCGGGACAAATTTACGAGCAGTACTTC	CSALPGQIYEQYF
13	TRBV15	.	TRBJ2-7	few	TGTGCCACCAGCAGAGATCTTGTCTACGAGCAGTACTTC	CATSRDLVYEQYF
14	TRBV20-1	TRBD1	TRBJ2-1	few	TGCAGTGCTAGAGAAGGGACAGGGAGGGATGAGCAGTTCTTC	CSAREGTGRDEQFF
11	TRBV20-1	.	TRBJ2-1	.	TGCAGTGCAGACGGGGGCAATGAGCAGTTCTTC	CSADGGNEQFF
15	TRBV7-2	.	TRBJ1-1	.	TGTGCCAGCAGCCCGTGGGGGGGGATGAACACTGAAGCTTTCTTT	CASSPWGGMNTEAFF
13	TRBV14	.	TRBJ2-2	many	TGTGCCAGCAGCCCGACTAGTACCGGGGAGCTGTTTTTT	CASSPTSTGELFF
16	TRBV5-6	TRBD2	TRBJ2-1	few	TGTCCCAGCAGCTTAGTGGGAGGGGACTCCTACAATGAGCAGTTCTTC	CPSSLVGGDSYNEQFF
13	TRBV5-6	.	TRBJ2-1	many	TGTGCCAGCAGCCACAAGGGTGGGAGTGAGCAGTTCTTC	CASSHKGGSEQFF
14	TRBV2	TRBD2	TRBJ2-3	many	TGTGCCAGCAAAGAGCGGGAGGGCCTGGATACGCAGTATTTT	CASKEREGLDTQYF
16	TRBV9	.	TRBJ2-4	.	TGTGCCAGCAGCGTAGGTCTCCAGGGGGCCAAAAACATTCAGTACTTC	CASSVGLQGAKNIQYF
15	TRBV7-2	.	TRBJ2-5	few	TGTGCCAGCAGCTTAGTTGGGGGGTCCTGGGAGACCCAGTACTTC	CASSLVGGSWETQYF
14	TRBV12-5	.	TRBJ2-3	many	TGTGCTAGTGGTTTGTTTGATGGCTCAGATACGCAGTATTTT	CASGLFDGSDTQYF
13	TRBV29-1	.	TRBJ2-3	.	TGCAGCGTTGACGGTAGGAGGACAGATACGCAGTATTTT	CSVDGRRTDTQYF
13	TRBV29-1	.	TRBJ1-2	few	TGCAGCGTTGACTTGGGACCTAACTATGGCTACACCTTC	CSVDLGPNYGYTF
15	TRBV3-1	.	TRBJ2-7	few	TGTGCCAGCAGCCAAGATGGGGGCTTGTCCCACGAGCAGTACTTC	CASSQDGGLSHEQYF
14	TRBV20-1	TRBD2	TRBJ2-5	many	TGCAGTGCTAGAGCCCCTAGCGGGATCGAGACCCAGTACTTC	CSARAPSGIETQYF
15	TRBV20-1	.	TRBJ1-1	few	TGCAGTGCTAGAGCGCACGGGCAGGTGGACACTGAAGCTTTCTTT	CSARAHGQVDTEAFF
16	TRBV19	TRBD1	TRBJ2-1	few	TGTGCCAGTAGTCTCCGACAGGGGGTCGGGTACAATGAGCAGTTCTTC	CASSLRQGVGYNEQFF
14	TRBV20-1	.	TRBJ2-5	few	TGCAGTGCTAGTGAATGGACAGCCCAAGAGACCCAGTACTTC	CSASEWTAQETQYF
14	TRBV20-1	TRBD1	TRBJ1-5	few	TGCAGTGCGGCGGGGACAGGAAGTAATCAGCCCCAGCATTTT	CSAAGTGSNQPQHF
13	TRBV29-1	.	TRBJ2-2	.	TGCAGCGTTACGGAGGGGCACACCGGGGAGCTGTTTTTT	CSVTEGHTGELFF
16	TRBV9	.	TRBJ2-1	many	TGTGCCAGCAGCGTCCGAACTCGGAGGGGAGACAATGAGCAGTTCTTC	CASSVRTRRGDNEQFF
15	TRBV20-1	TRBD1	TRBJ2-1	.	TGCAGTGCTAGAGATATGACAGGGGGCTACAATGAGCAGTTCTTC	CSARDMTGGYNEQFF
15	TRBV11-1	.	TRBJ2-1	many	TGTGCCAGCAGCTCCCTACCCCAGGGCAGGGATGAGCAGTTCTTC	CASSSLPQGRDEQFF
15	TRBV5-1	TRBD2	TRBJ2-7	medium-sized	TGCGCCAGCAGCAAAACTAGCGGCGACTCCTACGAGCAGTACTTC	CASSKTSGDSYEQYF
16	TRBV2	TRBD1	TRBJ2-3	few	TGTGCCAGCAGCGCTCTACAGGGGATGGTGGCAGATACGCAGTATTTT	CASSALQGMVADTQYF
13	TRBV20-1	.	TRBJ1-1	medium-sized	TGCAGTGCTAGCGCCGGGGAACACACTGAAGCTTTCTTT	CSASAGEHTEAFF
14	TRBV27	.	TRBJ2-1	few	TGTGCCAGCAGTGCCGGGGGCTTAAACAATGAGCAGTTCTTC	CASSAGGLNNEQFF
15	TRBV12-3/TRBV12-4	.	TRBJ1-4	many	TGTGCCAGCATGATGAGGGTTGGGGCTAATGAAAAACTGTTTTTT	CASMMRVGANEKLFF
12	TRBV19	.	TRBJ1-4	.	TGTGCCAGTAGTTTCGGTTATGAAAAACTGTTTTTT	CASSFGYEKLFF
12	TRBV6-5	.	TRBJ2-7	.	TGTGCCAGCAGCGGACAGCCCTACGAGCAGTACTTC	CASSGQPYEQYF
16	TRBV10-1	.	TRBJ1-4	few	TGCGCCAGCAGTGAGTCGACGGGTGCAACTAATGAAAAACTGTTTTTT	CASSESTGATNEKLFF
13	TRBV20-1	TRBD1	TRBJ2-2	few	TGCAGTGCTAGAGCGACAGGGGCCGGGGAGCTGTTTTTT	CSARATGAGELFF
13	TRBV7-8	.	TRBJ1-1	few	TGTGCCAGCAGCCCTGGGGGGGGTGGTGAAGCTTTCTTT	CASSPGGGGEAFF
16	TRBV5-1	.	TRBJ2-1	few	TGCGCCAGCAGCTTGTCGAGCCTCTCGATCGGCAATGAGCAGTTCTTC	CASSLSSLSIGNEQFF